This T cell receptor (beta chain) derives from a study of OX40 agonist ivuxolimab in advanced cancers. As for the study in general: A partial response was reached by three patients: one with hepatocellular carcinoma and two with cutaneous melanoma.

Sequencing used immunoSEQ multiplex PCR; TCRdb keeps in-frame clones, though not all of them. The sample has over 10,000 clones, approximately 85% seen once. Germline V lookup: CDR1 SGHTA, CDR2 FQGTGA. This CDR3 is 15 amino acids long. Trimming left V 6 bases short and J 5 bases short, with 17 bases between. The chain has TRBV7-3 and TRBJ2-1; unclear D gene. The TCR originated in an adult with an advanced solid tumor such as melanoma, head and neck, liver or kidney cancer. The sample here was CD4+ or CD8+ T cells sorted from blood, taken in a trial of the OX40 agonist ivuxolimab. The CDR3 loop reads CASSSGPGPNNEQFF. CDR3 nucleotides: TGTGCCAGCAGTTCCGGACCCGGCCCAAACAATGAGCAGTTCTTC.